These 27 T cell receptor beta chains came from one sample sequenced in a study of T cells after yellow fever vaccination. TCRdb independently ran MiXCR on the 5' RACE reads; one entry per CDR3 protein. The table lists approximately 450,000 distinct CDR3 sequences, over 15% of them singletons. Sample: PBMCs, taken before the yellow fever booster vaccination. Receptor source: a man aged 18 to 30 who received the YFV17D yellow fever vaccine.

This clonotype was detected only a few times. The chain links TRBV5-1 to TRBJ2-3; 8 bases match TRBD1. The CDR3 extends over 15 amino acids. With 0 bases clipped from V and 4 bases from J, the junction kept 4 bases outside the gene matches. Germline CDR1 and CDR2: SGHRS and YFSETQ. This chain's CDR3 is CASSLEGQVADTQYF. The CDR3 DNA reads TGCGCCAGCAGCTTGGAGGGACAGGTAGCAGATACGCAGTATTTT.

J is TRBJ1-2 and V is TRBV11-2; D is ambiguous. The germline gives CDR1 SGHAT, CDR2 FQNNGV. The CDR3 spans 14 residues. Trimming shortened V by 1 base and J by 8 bases, and 14 bases separated the two germline ends. Here the CDR3 DNA reads TGTGCCAGCAGCTTAGGCCGAGGACTGGGAGGCTACACCTTC. Translation: CASSLGRGLGGYTF.

This clonotype has just a few counts. V is TRBV25-1 and J is TRBJ2-7, with no clear D. This CDR3 spans 14 amino acids. Per germline, CDR1 MGHDK and CDR2 SYGVNS. V was shortened by 2 bases and J by 1 base, with 9 bases between the two germline ends. CDR3 sequence reads: CASSEPGASYEQYF. The CDR3 DNA is TGTGCCAGCAGTGAACCCGGCGCTTCCTACGAGCAGTACTTC.

This rearrangement joins TRBV20-1 to TRBJ2-5; D might be TRBD1 (5 bases). This CDR3 has 18 amino acids. CDR1 DFQATT and CDR2 SNEGSKA come from the germline V gene (reference sequence). V lost 2 bases and J lost 5, with 27 bases in between. The CDR3 spells CSARKGRGSTYSRETQYF. Written as DNA, the CDR3 is TGCAGTGCTAGAAAGGGAAGGGGCAGCACCTACTCCCGGGAGACCCAGTACTTC.

The V call is TRBV10-3, the J call TRBJ2-1; 7 nucleotides line up with TRBD1. Germline CDR1 reads ENHRY; CDR2 reads SYGVKD. This CDR3 is 15 amino acids long. V was clipped by 8 bases and J by 5 bases; unmatched bases: 12. CDR3 residues: CAIQGVLTGHNEQFF. CDR3 in DNA: TGTGCCATCCAGGGGGTATTAACAGGGCACAATGAGCAGTTCTTC.

This chain uses TRBV21-1 with TRBJ1-1. TRBV21-1 is listed as a pseudogene. CDR3 size: 14 residues. CDR3 sequence (DNA): TGTGCCAGCAGCAAAGGGACGGTTCGGTATGAAGCTTTCTTT. It is translated as CASSKGTVRYEAFF.

The sample holds a few counts of this clonotype. This chain links TRBV7-9 with TRBJ2-7, with D unresolved. The CDR3 totals 15 residues. V was cut by 4 bases and J by 3 bases, with 16 bases left in between. The germline gives CDR1 SEHNR, CDR2 FQNEAQ (reference sequence). DNA of the CDR3: TGTGCCAGCAGCTCCCCCTCAGCTTCCGGCTACGAGCAGTACTTC. Its protein is CASSSPSASGYEQYF.

The chain has TRBV29-1 and TRBJ1-1; D is undetermined. The germline V gene has CDR1 SQVTM and CDR2 ANQGSEA. Between the trimmed V and J ends, which lost 3 bases and 1 base, there was a span of 9 bases. This CDR3 contains 13 residues. In DNA form, the CDR3 reads TGCAGCGTTGATCATTTCTCGAACACTGAAGCTTTCTTT. As protein: CSVDHFSNTEAFF. Complete variable domain (other parts from reference TRBV29-1 and TRBJ1-1): SAVISQKPSRDICQRGTSLTIQCQVDSQVTMMFWYRQQPGQSLTLIATANQGSEATYESGFVIDKFPISRPNLTFSTLTVSNMSPEDSSIYLCSVDHFSNTEAFFGQGTRLTVV.

This CDR3 reads CASSPQGAQGANVLTF. CDR3 DNA sequence: TGTGCCAGCAGCCCCCAGGGGGCGCAGGGGGCCAACGTCCTGACTTTC. The chain uses TRBV7-2 and TRBJ2-6; 8 bases align to TRBD1. This CDR3 has 16 amino acids. The junction had 7 bases not matched to a gene; V was cut back by 5 bases and J by 4 bases. From germline, CDR1 is SGHTA and CDR2 FQGNSA.

This clonotype was detected a few times. CDR3 nucleotide sequence: TGTGCCAGCAGCTTATCCCTCGACAGCCAAGAGACCCAGTACTTC. Translation gives CASSLSLDSQETQYF. V and J are TRBV7-9 and TRBJ2-5; tentative D call: TRBD1 (5 bases). The CDR3 totals 15 residues. Germline assignment: CDR1 SEHNR and CDR2 FQNEAQ (reference sequence). The ends were cut back, 2 bases at V and 1 base at J, with 11 bases in the middle.

This clonotype was seen just once. This sequence joins TRBV5-1 and TRBJ2-3, with 10 positions matching TRBD1. Germline trimming cut 3 bases from V and 4 bases from J; bases unmatched to any gene: 8. Germline lookup yields CDR1 SGHRS and CDR2 YFSETQ. This CDR3 is built from 16 residues. The CDR3 spells CASSSQTGGLSDTQYF. In nucleotides, the CDR3 is TGCGCCAGCAGCTCGCAGACAGGGGGCTTGTCAGATACGCAGTATTTT. The full variable domain, completed using reference TRBV5-1 and TRBJ2-3, is KAGVTQTPRYLIKTRGQQVTLSCSPISGHRSVSWYQQTPGQGLQFLFEYFSETQRNKGNFPGRFSGRQFSNSRSEMNVSTLELGDSALYLCASSSQTGGLSDTQYFGPGTRLTVL.

This chain links TRBV5-1 with TRBJ2-7; 7 bases line up with TRBD2. From germline, CDR1 is SGHRS and CDR2 YFSETQ. CDR3 length: 13 residues. CDR3 in amino acids: CVSSFTSAGEQYV. Written as DNA, the CDR3 is TGCGTCAGCAGCTTCACTAGCGCTGGAGAGCAGTACGTC.

This clonotype was counted a few times. This chain connects TRBV15 to TRBJ1-5; D may be TRBD1 (6 bases). V dropped 5 bases and J dropped 5 bases, with 16 bases sitting between them. The CDR3 has 15 amino acids. The germline V gene has CDR1 LNHNV and CDR2 YYDKDF (reference sequence). The CDR3 DNA is TGTGCCACCAGCCTGGCCCGGGACACCGATCAGCCCCAGCATTTT. Amino acids: CATSLARDTDQPQHF.

This clonotype has a handful of counts. The rearrangement links TRBV5-5 to TRBJ2-1; weak D call: TRBD2 (6 bases). CDR3 length: 15 residues. Trimming cost V 4 bases and J 8 bases, with 19 bases left between them. Germline CDR1 and CDR2: SGHKS and YYEKEE (reference sequence). CDR3 coding DNA: TGTGCCAGCAGCCTGACGGACTACGTGGTGGATGAGCAGTTCTTC. Its protein is CASSLTDYVVDEQFF. The complete variable domain, with remaining parts taken from reference TRBV5-5 and TRBJ2-1, reads DAGVTQSPTHLIKTRGQQVTLRCSPISGHKSVSWYQQVLGQGPQFIFQYYEKEERGRGNFPDRFSARQFPNYSSELNVNALLLGDSALYLCASSLTDYVVDEQFFGPGTRLTVL.

The rearrangement joins TRBV20-1 to TRBJ1-1, with D unresolved. CDR3 size: 14 residues. V was clipped by 5 bases and J by 4 bases, with 17 bases between them. Germline CDR1 reads DFQATT; CDR2 reads SNEGSKA (reference sequence). CDR3 loop: CSASRAGSSTEAFF. The CDR3 DNA sequence: TGCAGTGCTTCCCGCGCAGGTAGTTCCACTGAAGCTTTCTTT.

This clonotype was observed many times. The rearrangement joins TRBV12-3 or TRBV12-4 to TRBJ2-7; maybe TRBD1 (7 bases). The CDR3 is 14 amino acids. Deletions cut 4 bases from V and 2 bases from J, with 12 bases between. CDR3 sequence: CASSSGDSPYEQYV. DNA of the CDR3: TGTGCCAGCAGTTCGGGGGACAGTCCCTACGAGCAGTACGTC.

At least ten counts were recorded for this clonotype. The J gene is TRBJ1-6, the V gene TRBV6-5; D is undetermined. The germline V and J ends were trimmed by 2 bases and 1 base, with 6 bases remaining between them. This CDR3 is built from 15 residues. Germline V CDR1 and CDR2: MNHEY, SVGAGI. In DNA, the CDR3 is TGTGCCAGCAGTTACATGGGGTCCTATAATTCACCCCTCCACTTT. This codes for CASSYMGSYNSPLHF.

This sequence joins TRBV19 and TRBJ2-5, with 11 bases aligning to TRBD2. V lost 5 bases, J lost 4 bases, and 3 bases stayed unmatched. The CDR3 extends over 14 amino acids. Germline-derived CDR1 and CDR2 are LNHDA and SQIVND (reference sequence). DNA of the CDR3: TGTGCCAGTAGTGCCGGGACTAGCGGAGAGACCCAGTACTTC. Translated, it gives CASSAGTSGETQYF. Looking up the rest from reference TRBV19 and TRBJ2-5 gives the full variable domain: DGGITQSPKYLFRKEGQNVTLSCEQNLNHDAMYWYRQDPGQGLRLIYYSQIVNDFQKGDIAEGYSVSREKKESFPLTVTSAQKNPTAFYLCASSAGTSGETQYFGPGTRLLVL.

The table lists this clonotype with many counts. The V gene is TRBV30, the J gene TRBJ1-1; TRBD1 matches 7 bases. Germline lookup yields CDR1 GTSNPN and CDR2 SVGIG (reference sequence). CDR3 length equals 13 residues. V shed 2 bases and J 5 bases; nucleotides not matched to a gene: 5. CDR3 DNA sequence: TGTGCCTGGAGTAAGGCCAGGGGGACTGAAGCTTTCTTT. It codes for CAWSKARGTEAFF.

The chain is built from TRBV4-3 and TRBJ2-1; D gene uncertain. Per the germline V gene, CDR1 is LGHNA and CDR2 is YSLEER. CDR3 length: 14 amino acids. The V end was cut by 1 base, the J end by 6 bases, with 10 bases between. CDR3 residues: CASSQVRESNEQFF. The CDR3 DNA follows: TGCGCCAGCAGCCAAGTAAGGGAATCCAATGAGCAGTTCTTC.

The chain carries TRBV7-2 and TRBJ1-5, with 12 bases matching TRBD1. V was clipped by 5 bases and J by 2 bases; unmatched bases: 13. The V gene's germline CDR1 is SGHTA and CDR2 FQGNSA. This CDR3 region has 19 residues. The CDR3: CASSSPGQGASGGNQPQHF. CDR3 coding DNA: TGTGCCAGCAGCAGTCCGGGACAGGGGGCGAGCGGAGGCAATCAGCCCCAGCATTTT.

This chain links TRBV11-2 with TRBJ2-1, with TRBD2 identical over 9 bases. CDR1 is SGHAT and CDR2 is FQNNGV in the germline V gene. The CDR3 contains 13 residues. V was pared by 1 base and J by 15 bases, with 7 bases of the junction left unmatched. The CDR3 region has the DNA TGTGCCAGCAGCTTAGTACTAGCGGGCCTCGGGTTCTTC. It translates to CASSLVLAGLGFF.

This clonotype has just a few counts. J is TRBJ2-5 and V is TRBV11-2; 15 bases are a match to TRBD2. Trimming at V came to 5 bases and at J to 5 bases, leaving 12 bases not matched to a gene. The CDR3 runs to 18 residues. Germline V gene sequence: CDR1 SGHAT, CDR2 FQNNGV. CDR3 nucleotide sequence: TGTGCCAGCAGCCCCAAGAGGACTAGCGGGGGGGCCCCGGAGACCCAGTACTTC. Protein: CASSPKRTSGGAPETQYF.

Points on this clonotype: One end of the junction varies from germline; a read error may be responsible. The CDR3, as DNA: TGCTCCAGCAGTCTCCAGGCCGACTATGGCTACACCTTC. This encodes CSSSLQADYGYTF. The chain uses TRBV23-1 and TRBJ1-2; D not resolved. TRBV23-1 is an ORF for which the function is uncertain. The CDR3 sequence is 13 residues long.

The J gene is TRBJ1-6, the V gene TRBV6-6; no clear D. Trimming cost V 7 bases and J 10 bases, with 17 bases left between them. This CDR3 comprises 14 residues. CDR1 and CDR2 from the germline V gene are MNHNY and SVGAGI (reference sequence). CDR3 amino acids: CASTGGELHSPLHF. The CDR3 DNA reads as TGTGCCAGCACAGGCGGAGAACTTCACTCACCCCTCCACTTT.

In its sample, this clonotype was seen a few times. The chain joins TRBV27 to TRBJ2-1; D unclear. Trimming left V 6 bases short and J 3 bases short, with 12 bases between. The CDR3 length is 14 residues. CDR1 and CDR2 from the germline V gene are MNHEY and SMNVEV (reference sequence). This CDR3 is CASSRWGLYNEQFF. The DNA of the CDR3 is TGTGCCAGCAGCCGATGGGGTCTCTACAATGAGCAGTTCTTC.

This chain joins TRBV19 and TRBJ1-2; TRBD1 is a possible D gene (5 bases). The CDR3 extends over 15 amino acids. Germline assignment: CDR1 LNHDA and CDR2 SQIVND (reference sequence). The V end was cut by 5 bases, the J end by 6 bases, with 19 bases between. The CDR3 sequence is CASSDPRWGENGYTF. CDR3 in DNA: TGTGCCAGTAGTGACCCCCGTTGGGGGGAGAATGGCTACACCTTC.